A selection of T cell receptor beta chains follows, all from one sample in a study of cytomegalovirus exposure and HLA in healthy donors. This table comes from immunoSEQ multiplex PCR, and its TCRdb copy is limited to in-frame clones, with some not included. The sample includes roughly 130,000 clones, 75% to 85% seen only once; the top ten take 1%. Sequenced material: PBMCs. These receptors were collected from a man aged 35-49 years in good health and CMV-seronegative. CDR3s include the opening cysteine and the closing phenylalanine or tryptophan. A D gene is named only where the DNA matches it firmly. Only part of the rows carry a size: once, few, many, or a class if the clone is expanded.

d_call j_call v_call clone_size cdr3_aa cdr3_nt
TRBD2 TRBJ2-5 TRBV5-6 - CASSLVGGGARGETQYF TGTGCCAGCAGCTTGGTTGGCGGGGGGGCCCGAGGAGAGACCCAGTACTTC
- TRBJ1-1 TRBV5-1 - CASSLDTGGWTEAFF TGCGCCAGCAGCTTGGACACCGGGGGATGGACTGAAGCTTTCTTT
TRBD2 TRBJ2-7 TRBV28 - CASSLPRTGTSGRAYEQYF TGTGCCAGCAGTTTACCACGCACCGGGACTAGCGGGAGGGCCTACGAGCAGTACTTC
TRBD2 TRBJ2-2 TRBV28 - CASSSASGGADGELFF TGTGCCAGCAGTTCCGCTAGCGGGGGGGCCGACGGGGAGCTGTTTTTT
TRBD2 TRBJ2-3 TRBV5-4 - CASSNSGGRGDTQYF TGTGCCAGCAGTAATAGCGGGGGCCGGGGAGATACGCAGTATTTT
- TRBJ1-1 TRBV29-1 - CSVEGGRTEAFF TGCAGCGTTGAAGGTGGCCGAACTGAAGCTTTCTTT
TRBD2 TRBJ2-5 TRBV2 - CASSVGTSGSYQETQYF TGTGCCAGCAGTGTTGGGACTAGCGGGAGCTACCAAGAGACCCAGTACTTC
TRBD1 TRBJ1-2 TRBV5-1 few CASSLGTGGYGYTF TGCGCCAGCAGCTTGGGAACAGGGGGCTATGGCTACACCTTC
- TRBJ1-2 TRBV11-2 - CASSLGAKPTTYGYTF TGTGCCAGCAGCTTAGGAGCTAAGCCTACTACCTATGGCTACACCTTC
- TRBJ1-6 TRBV28 once CASRSTGAPLHF TGTGCCAGCAGGTCGACCGGGGCACCCCTCCACTTT
- TRBJ1-2 TRBV5-4 few CASSLVVGGGYGYTF TGTGCCAGCAGCTTGGTCGTTGGGGGAGGCTATGGCTACACCTTC
- TRBJ2-5 TRBV6-1 - CASRPGHIQETQYF TGTGCCAGTCGGCCGGGACACATCCAAGAGACCCAGTACTTC
TRBD1 TRBJ1-2 TRBV27 - CASRVQGEDGYTF TGTGCCAGCAGAGTACAGGGGGAGGATGGCTACACCTTC
TRBD1 TRBJ1-2 TRBV20-1 - CSAMTGASYTF TGCAGTGCTATGACAGGGGCGAGCTACACCTTC
TRBD2 TRBJ2-2 TRBV5-1 - CASRLAGVGNTGELFF TGCGCCAGCAGATTAGCGGGAGTCGGTAACACCGGGGAGCTGTTTTTT
- TRBJ2-1 TRBV9 - CASSVEEAYNEQFF TGTGCCAGCAGCGTTGAGGAAGCCTACAATGAGCAGTTCTTC
- TRBJ1-2 TRBV29-1 - CSVEEQGPNYGYTF TGCAGCGTTGAAGAACAGGGCCCGAACTATGGCTACACCTTC
- TRBJ1-6 TRBV9 - CASSYATGYNSPLHF TGTGCCAGCAGTTACGCGACAGGCTATAATTCACCCCTCCACTTT
TRBD1 TRBJ2-7 TRBV2 - CASTQDRGQYF TGTGCCAGCACCCAGGACAGGGGACAGTACTTC
- TRBJ2-7 TRBV5-6 - CASSHRVTYSYEQYF TGTGCCAGCAGCCACCGGGTCACCTACTCCTACGAGCAGTACTTC
TRBD1 TRBJ1-5 TRBV2 - CASTGTGTQPQHF TGTGCCAGCACCGGGACAGGGACTCAGCCCCAGCATTTT
TRBD1 TRBJ2-7 TRBV5-4 - CASSYTGVREQYF TGTGCCAGCAGCTACACAGGGGTGAGGGAGCAGTACTTC
- TRBJ1-5 TRBV19 - CASSIDYTGFDYQPQHF TGTGCCAGTAGTATAGATTACACAGGGTTCGATTATCAGCCCCAGCATTTT
TRBD1 TRBJ1-5 TRBV5-3 - CARSLLDRDSNQPQHF TGTGCCAGAAGCTTACTCGACAGGGATAGCAATCAGCCCCAGCATTTT
TRBD1 TRBJ1-1 TRBV10-3 - CAISEQGDTEAFF TGTGCCATCAGTGAGCAGGGGGACACTGAAGCTTTCTTT
TRBD1 TRBJ1-1 TRBV2 - CASTIQGANTEAFF TGTGCCAGCACCATACAGGGGGCGAACACTGAAGCTTTCTTT
TRBD1 TRBJ2-3 TRBV2 few CASSRQGLADTQYF TGTGCCAGCAGTCGACAGGGTTTGGCAGATACGCAGTATTTT
TRBD1 TRBJ1-5 TRBV5-1 - CASSSGQAGKPQHF TGCGCCAGCAGCTCCGGACAGGCCGGGAAGCCCCAGCATTTT
- TRBJ2-1 TRBV30 - CAWRGQGGQFF TGTGCCTGGAGAGGGCAGGGAGGTCAGTTCTTC
TRBD1 TRBJ1-1 TRBV29-1 - CSAGQGVNTEAFF TGCAGCGCAGGACAGGGGGTGAACACTGAAGCTTTCTTT
TRBD2 TRBJ2-7 TRBV7-2 - CASSLGLAGTYEQYF TGTGCCAGCAGCCTAGGGCTAGCGGGAACGTACGAGCAGTACTTC
- TRBJ2-1 TRBV6-1 - CASSEVAAYNEQFF TGTGCCAGCAGTGAAGTCGCAGCCTACAATGAGCAGTTCTTC
- TRBJ2-7 TRBV23-1 - CASSLRSDTSYEQYF TGCGCCAGCAGCCTACGGTCGGACACATCCTACGAGCAGTACTTC
- TRBJ2-7 TRBV5-1 - CASSLVTPGHNYEQYF TGCGCCAGCAGCCTGGTTACGCCGGGACACAACTACGAGCAGTACTTC
TRBD1 TRBJ1-1 TRBV7-2 - CASSNTGTVNTEAFF TGTGCCAGCAGCAATACCGGGACAGTTAACACTGAAGCTTTCTTT
TRBD1 TRBJ1-3 TRBV5-4 once CASSPGTDSGNTIYF TGTGCCAGCAGCCCCGGGACAGACTCTGGAAACACCATATATTTT
TRBD1 TRBJ1-1 TRBV5-1 once CASSSRTGGDTEAFF TGCGCCAGCAGCTCCCGGACAGGTGGGGACACTGAAGCTTTCTTT
TRBD1 TRBJ1-1 TRBV6-1 - CASSDQGAVTEAFF TGTGCCAGCAGTGACCAGGGGGCAGTCACTGAAGCTTTCTTT
- TRBJ2-2 TRBV7-8 - CASSTGPDRLFF TGTGCCAGCAGCACAGGACCGGACCGACTGTTTTTT
- TRBJ1-5 TRBV6-1 - CASSERRNQPQHF TGTGCCAGCAGTGAAAGGAGAAATCAGCCCCAGCATTTT
TRBD1 TRBJ2-7 TRBV5-4 - CASSHGQGREQYF TGTGCCAGCAGCCATGGACAGGGGAGGGAGCAGTACTTC
TRBD2 TRBJ2-2 TRBV4-2 - CASSQLIVTSGTGELFF TGTGCCAGCAGCCAATTAATCGTGACTAGCGGGACCGGGGAGCTGTTTTTT
- TRBJ1-1 TRBV2 - CASSDGPATEAFF TGTGCCAGCAGTGATGGGCCGGCCACTGAAGCTTTCTTT
TRBD1 TRBJ2-4 TRBV30 - CAFSGQGVAKNIQYF TGTGCCTTTTCCGGACAGGGGGTAGCCAAAAACATTCAGTACTTC
- TRBJ1-2 TRBV18 - CASSPPAGVDGYTF TGTGCCAGCTCACCACCGGCAGGGGTAGATGGCTACACCTTC
TRBD1 TRBJ1-1 TRBV19 few CASNLFGTGVFTEAFF TGTGCCAGCAACCTCTTCGGGACAGGGGTTTTCACTGAAGCTTTCTTT
TRBD2 TRBJ2-1 TRBV27 - CASTTSGGYNEQFF TGTGCCAGCACCACTAGCGGGGGGTACAATGAGCAGTTCTTC